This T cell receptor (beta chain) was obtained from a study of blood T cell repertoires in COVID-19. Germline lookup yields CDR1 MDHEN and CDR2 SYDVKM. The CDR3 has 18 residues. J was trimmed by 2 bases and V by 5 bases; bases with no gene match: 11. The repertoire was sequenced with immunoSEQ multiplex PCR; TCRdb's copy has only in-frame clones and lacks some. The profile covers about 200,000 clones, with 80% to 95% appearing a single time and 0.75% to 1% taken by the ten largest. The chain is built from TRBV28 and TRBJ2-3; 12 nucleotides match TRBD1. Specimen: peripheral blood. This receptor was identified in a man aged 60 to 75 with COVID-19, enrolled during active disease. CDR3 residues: CASSRGTGGYRTTDTQYF. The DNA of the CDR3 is TGTGCCAGCAGTCGAGGGACAGGGGGCTATCGCACCACAGATACGCAGTATTTT.